This T cell receptor (beta chain) came from a study of metastatic and nonmetastatic thyroid tumors. Study context: Repertoires were compared across blood and tumor or nodule tissue from malignant and benign thyroid patients. Findings and limits, study-wide: Significantly higher TCR beta diversity was reportedly seen in malignant thyroid tumors than benign nodules, in blood and tumor.

The CDR3 runs to 17 residues. CDR1 and CDR2 from the germline V gene are MDHEN and SYDVKM. Trimming cost V 3 bases and J 1 base; bases outside gene matches: 9. This clone was found many times. Its specificity is not known. The authors' processing: Built for papillary thyroid cancer, a distant-metastasis classifier drew on CDR3 differences across clinicopathological groups. TCRdb re-called clones from the PCR reads using MiXCR. None of the V and J calls come from the authors' own analysis; TCRdb made them. The sample has about 27,000 clones, approximately 15% seen once; the top ten hold about 6%. Thyroid surgery was preceded by no treatment in any patient.

The clonotype originates from a male donor with papillary thyroid cancer or a benign thyroid nodule (not recorded which). Some clones in this sample may be carry-over from other donors' samples. The sample was blood. This rearrangement joins TRBV28 to TRBJ1-1; TRBD1 agrees at 9 bases. This chain's CDR3 is CASSFTGGPIQNTEAFF. The CDR3 nucleotides are TGTGCCAGCAGTTTTACAGGGGGCCCCATCCAGAACACTGAAGCTTTCTTT.